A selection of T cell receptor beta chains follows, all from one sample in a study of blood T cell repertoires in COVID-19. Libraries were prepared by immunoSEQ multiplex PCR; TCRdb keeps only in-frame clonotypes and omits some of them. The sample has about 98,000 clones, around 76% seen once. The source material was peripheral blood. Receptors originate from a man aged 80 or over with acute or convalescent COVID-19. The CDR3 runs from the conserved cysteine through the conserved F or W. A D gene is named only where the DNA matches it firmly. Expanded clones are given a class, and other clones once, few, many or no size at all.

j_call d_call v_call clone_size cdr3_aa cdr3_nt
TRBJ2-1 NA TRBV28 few CASSLFPGRNEQFF TGTGCCAGCAGTTTATTCCCAGGGAGGAATGAGCAGTTCTTC
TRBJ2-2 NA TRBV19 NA CASSLGLQSGELFF TGTGCCAGTAGTTTGGGACTGCAGAGCGGGGAGCTGTTTTTT
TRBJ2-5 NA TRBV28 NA CASSPPQGRGETQYF TGTGCCAGCAGTCCACCCCAGGGAAGGGGCGAGACCCAGTACTTC
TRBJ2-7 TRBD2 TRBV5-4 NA CASSVPTSGTSYEQYF TGTGCCAGCAGCGTACCGACTAGCGGGACTTCCTACGAGCAGTACTTC
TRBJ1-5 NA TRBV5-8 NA CAGRDQPQHF TGTGCTGGCCGGGATCAGCCCCAGCATTTT
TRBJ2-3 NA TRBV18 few CASQELPSTDTQYF TGTGCCAGCCAAGAACTACCTAGCACAGATACGCAGTATTTT
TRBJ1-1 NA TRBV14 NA CASSQERVRNTEAFF TGTGCCAGCAGCCAAGAGAGGGTACGGAACACTGAAGCTTTCTTT
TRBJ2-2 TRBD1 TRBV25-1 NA CASSEQGARTGELFF TGTGCCAGCAGTGAACAGGGGGCTCGGACCGGGGAGCTGTTTTTT
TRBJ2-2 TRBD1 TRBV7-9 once CASSLGTGSATGELFF TGTGCCAGCAGCTTAGGGACAGGTTCTGCAACCGGGGAGCTGTTTTTT
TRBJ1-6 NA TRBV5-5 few CASSLAGGPWSPLHF TGTGCCAGCAGCTTGGCCGGAGGGCCTTGGTCACCCCTCCACTTT
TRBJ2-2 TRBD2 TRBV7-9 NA CASGSRGDPTGELFF TGTGCCAGCGGATCCCGGGGGGATCCTACCGGGGAGCTGTTTTTT